One and the same sample provided the 2 T cell receptor beta chains below, sequenced in a study of STAT3 mutations in large granular lymphocyte leukemia. Their antigens remain unidentified. The study, taken as a whole, reports: In T-cell large granular lymphocyte leukemia, about half of patients showed multiple immunodominant subclonotypes.

Assay: immunoSEQ multiplex PCR; the TCRdb copy retains only in-frame clones and omits some. The sample holds about 15,000 clones, around 90% seen once. Material for sequencing was peripheral blood mononuclear cells. The source of these receptors is a woman in her forties or fifties with T-cell large granular lymphocyte leukemia. Some clones in this sample may be carry-over from other donors' samples.

This chain connects TRBV18 to TRBJ1-1, with D tentatively TRBD1 (5 bases). CDR3 length equals 12 residues. Trimming shortened V by 6 bases and J by 8 bases, and 13 bases separated the two germline ends. CDR1 is KGHSH and CDR2 is LQKENI in the germline V gene. DNA for the CDR3: TGTGCCAGCTCCAAAACACAGGAAGAAGCTTTCTTT. The encoded protein is CASSKTQEEAFF.

The chain uses TRBV5-1 and TRBJ1-1; 7 bases line up with TRBD1. Per germline, CDR1 SGHRS and CDR2 YFSETQ. With 1 base clipped from V and 1 base from J, the junction kept 4 bases outside the gene matches. The CDR3 covers 15 residues. The CDR3 DNA sequence: TGCGCCAGCAGCTTGACGAGACAGGGGAACACTGAAGCTTTCTTT. It translates to CASSLTRQGNTEAFF.